This T cell receptor beta chain was sequenced in a study of metastatic and nonmetastatic thyroid tumors (TCRdb year 2020). About the investigation overall: Repertoires were compared across peripheral blood and tumor or nodule tissue samples from malignant and benign thyroid patients.

Paper-wide results and their limitations: In both blood and tumor samples, malignant tumors were reported to have significantly higher TCR beta diversity than benign nodules.

None of the patients had been given any treatment before thyroid surgery. Patient clinical samples collected from 2012 to 2018 were retrospectively analysed using T-cell receptor beta sequencing. Library prep was done by PCR. Sequencer: Illumina HiSeq 4000. High-throughput sequencing was used to profile the TCR beta-chain CDR3 region of every patient. In the paper's pipeline: Drawing on CDR3 differences between clinicopathological groups, the researchers built a classifier meant to tell apart patients with distant-metastatic papillary thyroid cancer. Repertoire diversity was assessed with the Shannon index, and tumor-blood repertoire similarity with the Morisita-Horn index. TCRdb's own reprocessing of the public reads used fastp at Q25 and MiXCR and kept productive beta chains. The V and J calls were not made by the authors but by TCRdb's processing. A total of approximately 31,000 clones appear in this sample, over 15% of them only once. Approximately 10% of the sample is held by the ten biggest clonotypes.

This clone was observed many times. Its antigen is currently not known. Base qualities were left out, and no much larger clone turns up one base away. CDR1 and CDR2, looked up from the germline V gene (reference sequence), are SGHNT and YYREEE. Relative to germline, V is 0 bases shorter and J is 1 base shorter, with 8 bases between their ends. Counted from cysteine to phenylalanine, this CDR3 has 15 amino acids. The only DNA kept is the CDR3, 45 bases in frame from the first base. This receptor chain uses TRBV5-4 and TRBJ2-1; the D gene is not confidently resolved. The clonotype originates from a female donor with papillary thyroid cancer or a benign thyroid nodule (not recorded which). Some clones in this sample may be carry-over from other donors' samples. The sequencing sample was made of blood. The CDR3 sequence is CASSLARHSYNEQFF. The DNA is as follows: TGTGCCAGCAGCTTGGCGAGGCATTCCTACAATGAGCAGTTCTTC.